This T cell receptor beta chain originates from a study of T cells after yellow fever vaccination. Study-wide context: Those fractions that held only low numbers of cells were prepared using the SMART-Seq v4 Ultra Low Input RNA kit.

Study-wide points: Researchers report a weaker secondary response that nonetheless peaked faster, day 5 versus 15. Clonotypes appearing in both CD4 and CD8 compartments existed, and their share was small.

Per the germline V gene, CDR1 is SGHRS and CDR2 is YFSETQ. CDR3 length: 14 amino acids. V gave up 2 bases and J gave up 8 bases, with 16 bases separating them. This clonotype has just a few counts. The target antigen is unknown. As TCR cDNA was made by 5'RACE template switching, a universal primer site and UMIs were added. One entry per CDR3 protein results from TCRdb running MiXCR on the 5' RACE reads. The sample has under 600,000 distinct CDR3 sequences; roughly 22% are singletons. This receptor was identified in a man aged 18-30 years who received the YFV17D yellow fever vaccine. The rearrangement joins TRBV5-1 to TRBJ1-2; perhaps TRBD1 as D (5 bases). The sample consisted of PBMCs, taken 20 to 25 days after the first yellow fever vaccination. DNA of the CDR3: TGCGCCAGCAGCTTCACAGGAGCTCTGGGGGGCTACACCTTC. It encodes CASSFTGALGGYTF.